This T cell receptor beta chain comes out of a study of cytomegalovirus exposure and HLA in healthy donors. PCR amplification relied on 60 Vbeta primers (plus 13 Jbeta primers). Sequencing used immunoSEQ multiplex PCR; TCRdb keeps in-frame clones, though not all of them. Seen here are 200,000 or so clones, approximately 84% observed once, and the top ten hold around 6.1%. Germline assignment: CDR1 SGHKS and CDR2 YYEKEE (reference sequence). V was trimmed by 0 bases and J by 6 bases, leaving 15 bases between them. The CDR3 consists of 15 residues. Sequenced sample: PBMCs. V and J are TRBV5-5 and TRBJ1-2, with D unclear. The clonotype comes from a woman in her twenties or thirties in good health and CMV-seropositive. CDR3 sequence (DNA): TGTGCCAGCAGCTTGGTCCCGGGGAACCGAAATGGCTACACCTTC. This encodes CASSLVPGNRNGYTF.